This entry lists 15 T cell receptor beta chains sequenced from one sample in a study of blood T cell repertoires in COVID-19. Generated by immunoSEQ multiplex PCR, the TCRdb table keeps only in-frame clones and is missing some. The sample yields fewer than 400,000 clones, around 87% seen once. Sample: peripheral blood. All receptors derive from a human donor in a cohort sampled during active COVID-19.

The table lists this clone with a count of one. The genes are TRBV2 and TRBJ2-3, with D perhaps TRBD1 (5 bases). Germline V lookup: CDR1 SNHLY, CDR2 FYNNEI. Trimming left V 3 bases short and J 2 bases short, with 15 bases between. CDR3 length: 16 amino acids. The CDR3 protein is CASSDPPQGFTDTQYF. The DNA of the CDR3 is TGTGCCAGCAGTGACCCTCCCCAGGGATTCACAGATACGCAGTATTTT.

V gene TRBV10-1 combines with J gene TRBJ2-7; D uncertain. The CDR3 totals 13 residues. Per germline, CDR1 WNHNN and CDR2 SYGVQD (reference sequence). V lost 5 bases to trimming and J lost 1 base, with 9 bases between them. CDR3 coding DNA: TGCGCCAGCAGTCCCACCGGGTCCTACGAGCAGTACTTC. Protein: CASSPTGSYEQYF.

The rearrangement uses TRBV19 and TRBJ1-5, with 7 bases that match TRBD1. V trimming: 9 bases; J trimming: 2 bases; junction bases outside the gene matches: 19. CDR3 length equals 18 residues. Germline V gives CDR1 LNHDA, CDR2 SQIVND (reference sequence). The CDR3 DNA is TGTGCCAGCCGGACCGGGACAGCCATAGGTTTAGGCAATCAGCCCCAGCATTTT. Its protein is CASRTGTAIGLGNQPQHF.

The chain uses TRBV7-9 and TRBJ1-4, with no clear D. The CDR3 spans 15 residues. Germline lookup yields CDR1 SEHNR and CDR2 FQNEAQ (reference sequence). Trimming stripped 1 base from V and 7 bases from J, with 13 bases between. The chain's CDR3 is CASSLGSTLSEKLFF. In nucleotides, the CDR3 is TGTGCCAGCAGCTTAGGGAGTACGTTGAGTGAAAAACTGTTTTTT.

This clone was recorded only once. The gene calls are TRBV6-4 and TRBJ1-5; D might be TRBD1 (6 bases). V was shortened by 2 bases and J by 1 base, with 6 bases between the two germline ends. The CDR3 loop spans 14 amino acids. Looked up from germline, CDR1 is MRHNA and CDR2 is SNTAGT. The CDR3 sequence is CASSDGGSNQPQHF. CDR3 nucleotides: TGTGCCAGCAGTGACGGGGGCAGCAATCAGCCCCAGCATTTT.

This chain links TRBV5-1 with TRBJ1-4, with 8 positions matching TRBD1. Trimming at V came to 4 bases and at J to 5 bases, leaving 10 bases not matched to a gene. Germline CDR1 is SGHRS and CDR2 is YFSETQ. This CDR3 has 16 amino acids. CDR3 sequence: CASSPTGEGGNEKLFF. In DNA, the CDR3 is TGCGCCAGCAGCCCGACAGGGGAGGGGGGAAATGAAAAACTGTTTTTT.

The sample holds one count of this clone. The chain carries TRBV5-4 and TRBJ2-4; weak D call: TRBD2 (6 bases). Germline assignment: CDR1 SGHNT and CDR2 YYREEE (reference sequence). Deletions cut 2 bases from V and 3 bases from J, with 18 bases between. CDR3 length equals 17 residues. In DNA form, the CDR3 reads TGTGCCAGCAGCTTACTAGGATCCAAGGGAGGCAAAAACATTCAGTACTTC. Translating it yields CASSLLGSKGGKNIQYF.

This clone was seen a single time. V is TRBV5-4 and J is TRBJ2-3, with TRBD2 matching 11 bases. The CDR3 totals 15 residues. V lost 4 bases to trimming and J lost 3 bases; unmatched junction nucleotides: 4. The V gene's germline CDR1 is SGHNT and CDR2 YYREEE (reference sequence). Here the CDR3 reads CASSTSGSSTDTQYF. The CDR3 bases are TGTGCCAGCAGCACTAGCGGGAGCTCGACAGATACGCAGTATTTT.

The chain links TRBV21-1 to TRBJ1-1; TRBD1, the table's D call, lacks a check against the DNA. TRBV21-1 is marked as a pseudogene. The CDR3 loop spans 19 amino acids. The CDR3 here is CASSKGLRTGLTMGTEAFF. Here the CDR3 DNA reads TGTGCCAGCAGCAAAGGACTGAGGACAGGGTTAACTATGGGCACTGAAGCTTTCTTT.

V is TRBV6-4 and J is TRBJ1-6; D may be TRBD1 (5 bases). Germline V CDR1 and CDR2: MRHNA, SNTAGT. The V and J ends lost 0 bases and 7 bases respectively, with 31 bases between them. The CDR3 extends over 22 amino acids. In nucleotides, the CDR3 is TGTGCCAGCAGTGACTCGAGGGTAGGAGGTGTTGACCAGGGTAGCGGGAATTCACCCCTCCACTTT. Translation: CASSDSRVGGVDQGSGNSPLHF.

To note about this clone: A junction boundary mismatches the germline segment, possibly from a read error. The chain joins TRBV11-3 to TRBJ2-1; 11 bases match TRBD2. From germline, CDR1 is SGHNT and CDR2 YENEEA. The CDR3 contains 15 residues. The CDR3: CAGSPDSGRGNEQFF. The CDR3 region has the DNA TGTGCCGGCAGCCCAGATAGCGGGAGGGGGAATGAGCAGTTCTTC.

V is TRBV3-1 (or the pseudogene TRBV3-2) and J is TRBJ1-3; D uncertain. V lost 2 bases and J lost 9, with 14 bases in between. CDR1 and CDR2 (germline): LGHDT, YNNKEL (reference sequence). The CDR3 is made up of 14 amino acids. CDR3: CASSQTLAGPTIYF. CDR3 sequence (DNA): TGTGCCAGCAGCCAAACCCTGGCGGGTCCCACCATATATTTT.

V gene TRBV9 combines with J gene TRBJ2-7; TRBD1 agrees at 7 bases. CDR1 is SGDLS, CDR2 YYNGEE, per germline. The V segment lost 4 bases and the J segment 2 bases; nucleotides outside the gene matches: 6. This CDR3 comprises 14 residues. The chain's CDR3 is CASSPGTVTYEQYF. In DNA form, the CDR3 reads TGTGCCAGCAGCCCGGGGACAGTTACCTACGAGCAGTACTTC.

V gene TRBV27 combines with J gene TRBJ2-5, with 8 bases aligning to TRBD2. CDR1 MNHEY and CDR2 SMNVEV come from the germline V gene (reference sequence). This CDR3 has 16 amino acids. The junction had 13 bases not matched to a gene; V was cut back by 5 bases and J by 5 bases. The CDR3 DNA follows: TGTGCCAGCAGTGCTACTAGCGGCCCCACGTGGGAGACCCAGTACTTC. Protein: CASSATSGPTWETQYF.

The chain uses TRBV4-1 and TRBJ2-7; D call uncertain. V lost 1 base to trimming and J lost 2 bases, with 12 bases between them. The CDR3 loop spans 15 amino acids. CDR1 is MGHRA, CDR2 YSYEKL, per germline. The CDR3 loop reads CASSQVFSLTYEQYF. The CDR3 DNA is TGCGCCAGCAGCCAAGTCTTTAGCCTCACCTACGAGCAGTACTTC.